The 8 T cell receptor beta chains below all came from one sample that was sequenced in a study of shared clonotypes between healthy human individuals. Assay: immunoSEQ multiplex PCR; the TCRdb copy retains only in-frame clones and omits some. The top ten clones hold roughly 0.42% of a sample with approximately 1,500,000 clones, around 98% of them seen once. Sequencing input: naive CD4+ T cells sorted from blood. Noted subset: CD45RA+ positively selected. Every receptor here comes from a man aged 30-40 years in good health.

This rearrangement joins TRBV5-5 to TRBJ2-1; D remains ambiguous. Germline CDR1 SGHKS, CDR2 YYEKEE (reference sequence). The length of the CDR3 is 15 residues. Trimming cost V 0 bases and J 0 bases, with 7 bases left between them. For the CDR3, the DNA is TGTGCCAGCAGCTTGGTGTCAGACTCCTACAATGAGCAGTTCTTC. The encoded protein is CASSLVSDSYNEQFF. The whole variable domain, filled in from reference TRBV5-5 and TRBJ2-1, reads DAGVTQSPTHLIKTRGQQVTLRCSPISGHKSVSWYQQVLGQGPQFIFQYYEKEERGRGNFPDRFSARQFPNYSSELNVNALLLGDSALYLCASSLVSDSYNEQFFGPGTRLTVL.

The CDR3 loop reads CASSPIGGRSGLGNEQFF. The CDR3 nucleotides are TGTGCCAGCTCACCAATAGGGGGCCGGTCAGGGTTAGGCAATGAGCAGTTCTTC. The rearrangement joins TRBV18 to TRBJ2-1, with TRBD1 matching over 7 bases. Looked up from germline, CDR1 is KGHSH and CDR2 is LQKENI. The CDR3 contains 18 residues. After removal of 2 bases from V and 6 bases from J, the junction contained 16 bases not matched to a gene.

V gene TRBV5-4 combines with J gene TRBJ2-3, with D perhaps matching TRBD1 or TRBD2 (6 bases each). The ends were cut back, 4 bases at V and 3 bases at J, with 15 bases in the middle. The CDR3 length is 15 residues. Germline lookup yields CDR1 SGHNT and CDR2 YYREEE (reference sequence). Here the CDR3 DNA reads TGTGCCAGCAGCCCACCAACAGGGAGGACAGATACGCAGTATTTT. It codes for CASSPPTGRTDTQYF.

The chain links TRBV13 to TRBJ2-7; 13 bases align to TRBD2. V was clipped by 5 bases and J by 4 bases; unmatched bases: 5. The CDR3 runs 15 residues. Germline V gene data show CDR1 as PRHDT and CDR2 as FYEKMQ (reference sequence). CDR3 protein: CASSVTSGRVYEQYF. The CDR3 nucleotides read TGTGCCAGCAGCGTAACTAGCGGGAGGGTTTACGAGCAGTACTTC. Filled out from reference TRBV13 and TRBJ2-7, the complete variable domain reads AAGVIQSPRHLIKEKRETATLKCYPIPRHDTVYWYQQGPGQDPQFLISFYEKMQSDKGSIPDRFSAQQFSDYHSELNMSSLELGDSALYFCASSVTSGRVYEQYFGPGTRLTVT.

The chain is built from TRBV9 and TRBJ2-1, with no clear D. The CDR3 spans 13 residues. The germline V gene has CDR1 SGDLS and CDR2 YYNGEE. Trimming left V 0 bases short and J 7 bases short, with 8 bases between. CDR3 sequence (DNA): TGTGCCAGCAGCGTAGACCTAGGGAATGAGCAGTTCTTC. This encodes CASSVDLGNEQFF.

This clone came up once. The chain uses TRBV9 and TRBJ2-5; D gene unclear. The CDR3 extends over 15 amino acids. CDR1 SGDLS and CDR2 YYNGEE come from the germline V gene. V was clipped by 4 bases and J by 2 bases, with 15 bases between them. CDR3 amino acids: CASSRTTSRQETQYF. CDR3 nucleotides: TGTGCCAGCAGCCGGACGACTTCCAGGCAAGAGACCCAGTACTTC.

The V gene is TRBV6-1, the J gene TRBJ2-7; D is unresolved. CDR1 and CDR2 (germline): MNHNS, SASEGT. Trimming cost V 7 bases and J 5 bases, with 15 bases left between them. CDR3 length equals 13 residues. For the CDR3, the DNA is TGTGCCAGCACCCCGGGCCTGAGGAACGAGCAGTACTTC. It yields the protein CASTPGLRNEQYF.

The chain links TRBV18 to TRBJ2-5; D perhaps matches TRBD2 (5 bases). With the DNA end fitting TRBJ2-7 better, the J assignment may be wrong. The CDR3 sequence is 12 residues long. Germline CDR1 KGHSH, CDR2 LQKENI. CDR3 sequence: CASSPGFPEQYF. The CDR3, as DNA: TGTGCCAGCTCTCCGGGATTCCCCGAGCAGTACTTC.